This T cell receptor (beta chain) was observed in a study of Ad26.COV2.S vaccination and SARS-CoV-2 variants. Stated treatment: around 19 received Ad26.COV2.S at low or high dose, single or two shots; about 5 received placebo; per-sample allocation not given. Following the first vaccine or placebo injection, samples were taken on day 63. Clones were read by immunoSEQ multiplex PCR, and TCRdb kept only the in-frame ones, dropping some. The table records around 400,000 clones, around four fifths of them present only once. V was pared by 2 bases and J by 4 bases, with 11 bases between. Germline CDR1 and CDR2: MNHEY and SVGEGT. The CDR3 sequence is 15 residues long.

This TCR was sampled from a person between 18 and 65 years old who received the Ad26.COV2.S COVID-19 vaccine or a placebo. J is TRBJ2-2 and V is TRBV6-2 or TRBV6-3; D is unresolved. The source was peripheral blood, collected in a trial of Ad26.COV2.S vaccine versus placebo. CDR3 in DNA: TGTGCCAGCAGTTACAGGGTGGAGAGCACCGGGGAGCTGTTTTTT. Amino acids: CASSYRVESTGELFF.